The 8 T cell receptor beta chains below come from one sample, sequenced in a study of T cells in Graves' hyperthyroidism and ophthalmopathy. Regions amplified from RNA transcripts were the TCR beta CDR3 regions. An initial round of RT-PCR targeting the TCR CDR3 relied on the HTBI primer set. Via MiXCR, TCRdb re-called the multiplex PCR reads, giving one row per CDR3 protein. The profile shows about 350,000 distinct CDR3 sequences, approximately 13% of them singletons. The specimen was blood. The receptors were gathered from a woman aged 25 to 39 with Graves' hyperthyroidism.

This clonotype came up many times. The genes are TRBV6-1 and TRBJ2-1; 10 bases are shared with TRBD2. In germline, CDR1 is MNHNS, CDR2 SASEGT. The CDR3 length is 17 residues. J lost 2 bases, V lost 2 bases, and 6 bases had no gene match. The CDR3 is CASSELPSGRTYNEQFF. In nucleotides, the CDR3 is TGTGCCAGCAGTGAATTGCCTAGCGGGAGAACCTACAATGAGCAGTTCTTC.

This clonotype was picked up many times. The rearrangement joins TRBV7-2 to TRBJ1-1; D is uncertain. V was cut by 1 base and J by 0 bases, with 6 bases left in between. This CDR3 spans 14 amino acids. Germline V gene sequence: CDR1 SGHTA, CDR2 FQGNSA. The CDR3 protein is CASSLVLLNTEAFF. CDR3 DNA sequence: TGTGCCAGCAGCTTAGTTCTTTTGAACACTGAAGCTTTCTTT.

The sample holds many counts of this clonotype. This chain uses TRBV5-6 with TRBJ1-2; 9 bases map to TRBD1. J was trimmed by 4 bases and V by 4 bases; bases with no gene match: 8. CDR3 size: 15 residues. Germline V lookup: CDR1 SGHDT, CDR2 YYEEEE. The CDR3, as DNA: TGTGCCAGCAGCGGGGACAGGGCTCTTGGCTATGGCTACACCTTC. This gives the protein CASSGDRALGYGYTF.

This clonotype has a count of ten or more. The chain carries TRBV6-5 and TRBJ2-2, with 9 nucleotides matching TRBD1. With 2 bases clipped from V and 0 bases from J, the junction kept 10 bases outside the gene matches. The CDR3 spans 19 residues. Looked up from germline, CDR1 is MNHEY and CDR2 is SVGAGI. DNA for the CDR3: TGTGCCAGCAGTTACCCAACGGGACAGGGCTCTGCGAACACCGGGGAGCTGTTTTTT. This codes for CASSYPTGQGSANTGELFF.

As for this clonotype: This sequence may be a read error, since a much larger clone differs from it by one base. This chain links TRBV27 with TRBJ2-2; a weak D match, TRBD2 (6 bases). Germline CDR1 MNHEY, CDR2 SMNVEV (reference sequence). V lost 6 bases, J lost 2 bases, and 13 bases lay in between. The CDR3 extends over 15 amino acids. The CDR3 spells CASSGGRLNTGELFF. CDR3 nucleotide sequence: TGTGCCAGCAGCGGGGGACGACTAAACACCGGGGAGCTGTTTTTT.

The table lists this clonotype with many counts. This chain connects TRBV20-1 to TRBJ2-3, with TRBD2 matching over 8 bases. J was trimmed by 2 bases and V by 6 bases; bases with no gene match: 13. The CDR3 contains 16 residues. CDR1 and CDR2 (germline): DFQATT, SNEGSKA (reference sequence). CDR3 DNA: TGCAGTGCCACACCGGGACTAGGGGGACTCACAGATACGCAGTATTTT. Protein: CSATPGLGGLTDTQYF.

In this sample, this clonotype turned up many times. The CDR3 region is CASRSRDRVDEQYF. Here the CDR3 DNA reads TGTGCCAGCAGATCGCGGGACAGAGTCGACGAGCAGTACTTC. This sequence joins TRBV28 and TRBJ2-7; maybe TRBD1 (7 bases). This CDR3 has 14 amino acids. The germline V and J ends were trimmed by 6 bases and 5 bases, with 17 bases remaining between them. The V gene's germline CDR1 is MDHEN and CDR2 SYDVKM.

Comments on this clonotype: This may come from a read error, since a much larger clone is one base off. This sequence joins TRBV12-3 or TRBV12-4 and TRBJ2-5; maybe TRBD2 (5 bases). This CDR3 contains 14 residues. V was shortened by 5 bases and J by 2 bases, with 12 bases between the two germline ends. Here the CDR3 DNA reads TGTGCCAGCAGTCCCCCGCGAGGGCAAGAGACCCAGTACTTC. Its translation is CASSPPRGQETQYF.